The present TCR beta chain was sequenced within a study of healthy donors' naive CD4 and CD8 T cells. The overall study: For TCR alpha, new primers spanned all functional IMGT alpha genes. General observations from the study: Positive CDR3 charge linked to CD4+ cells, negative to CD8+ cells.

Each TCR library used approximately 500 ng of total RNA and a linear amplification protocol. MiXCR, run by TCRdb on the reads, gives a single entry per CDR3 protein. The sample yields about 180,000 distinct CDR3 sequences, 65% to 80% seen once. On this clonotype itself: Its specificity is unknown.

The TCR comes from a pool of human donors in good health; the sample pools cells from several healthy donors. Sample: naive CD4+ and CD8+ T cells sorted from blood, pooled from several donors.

The CDR3 sequence: CASSMGTLNTEAFF. The CDR3 nucleotides read TGTGCCAGTAGTATGGGCACACTGAACACTGAAGCTTTCTTT. The genes are TRBV19 and TRBJ1-1; no clear D gene. Germline V gives CDR1 LNHDA, CDR2 SQIVND (reference sequence). Between the trimmed V and J ends, which lost 3 bases and 0 bases, there was a span of 8 bases. CDR3 length equals 14 residues.